The TCR beta chain described here comes from a study of T cell responses to AZD1222 COVID-19 vaccine (dated by TCRdb to the early 2020s). Background on the whole study: AZD1222 recipients given second doses at about 4 weeks or at about 12 weeks were pooled, since spike-specific TCR depth and breadth were not found to differ between the two schedules. A total of about 230 trial participants underwent TCR sequencing, of whom 207 received two doses of AZD1222 and 26 received two doses of the MenACWY control vaccine. Trial participants were enrolled by age into 18-55, 56-69 and 70-plus year subgroups, with roughly 160, 29 and 62 TCR-sequenced participants respectively.

Broader findings and caveats from the paper: Participants were mostly white British and included more females than males, and it was suggested by the authors that clonal diversity may have been underestimated. Conclusions about previously exposed vaccinees were limited because only a handful of AZD1222 recipients were SARS-CoV-2 seropositive at baseline. Because no samples from the day 14 peak response were available, repertoires could be characterized only after the peak T cell response. The vaccine-associated CD4 TCRs covered the entire spike protein, and the dominant responses fell in regions 160-218 and 743-854. Reportedly, almost half of the unique spike-specific TCRs recognized epitopes lying outside the regions that are mutated in the B.1.351 and B.1.1.7 variants. The 56-69-year group was small, and its depth increase did not reach significance, likely because of low power. After two AZD1222 doses, both the breadth and the depth of spike-specific TCRs were significantly higher than at day 0 and than in MenACWY recipients.

Turning to this clone: Its binding antigen is unknown. No base quality values were provided; no much bigger clone lies one nucleotide off.

The time point tag for this specimen amounts to: baseline before first vaccination. Vaccinee samples were obtained from the UK trials COV001 and COV002, which included a single-blind randomized controlled phase 2/3 trial of AZD1222 (ChAdOx1 nCoV-19) in healthy adults. For TCRbeta chain sequencing, PBMC samples were collected from trial participants at day 0 and at day 28 after the second dose. The CDR3 regions of human TCRbeta chains were analyzed by immunosequencing. For the original study's pipeline: Repertoire TCRs were checked for matches against a reference library of SARS-CoV-2-specific TCRs that had been generated using the MIRA antigen-specificity platform. Breadth was defined as the fraction of unique TCRs that were SARS-CoV-2-associated. Depth was defined as the fraction of total T cells that were SARS-CoV-2-associated. Each spike-specific TCR was assigned to its reactive spike region and to a CD4 or CD8 class using the MIRA data. Log10-transformed breadth and depth values were compared by one-way ANOVA with Sidak's multiple comparisons tests. The table was pulled from immuneACCESS by TCRdb, which kept in-frame rearrangements only. Such tables lose some clones; where checked, under half of the loss comes from unresolved V genes, and the rest has no known cause. That table supplies the V and J calls and clone size; D and trimming were determined from the DNA. For this sample the table gives 75,000 to 100,000 clones, of which 85% were detected only once. Approximately 13% of the sample goes to the ten largest clones.

From a lookup of the germline V gene, CDR1 and CDR2 are SGHDN and FVKESK. The cysteine opens and the phenylalanine closes a CDR3 of 15 amino acids. Of the read, only the CDR3 DNA is kept; its 45 bases are in frame from base 1. A distance of 14 bases separates the germline ends of V and J, which lose 2 bases and 4 bases respectively. The receptor's source is an adult in good health. The rearranged chain carries TRBV14 and TRBJ1-2, with the D gene too uncertain to name. This specimen was peripheral blood, taken on day 0 of AZD1222 vaccination. Read as DNA, the sequence is TGTGCCAGCAGCCAAAATTCGGCTAGACGCTATGGCTACACCTTC. This codes for CASSQNSARRYGYTF.